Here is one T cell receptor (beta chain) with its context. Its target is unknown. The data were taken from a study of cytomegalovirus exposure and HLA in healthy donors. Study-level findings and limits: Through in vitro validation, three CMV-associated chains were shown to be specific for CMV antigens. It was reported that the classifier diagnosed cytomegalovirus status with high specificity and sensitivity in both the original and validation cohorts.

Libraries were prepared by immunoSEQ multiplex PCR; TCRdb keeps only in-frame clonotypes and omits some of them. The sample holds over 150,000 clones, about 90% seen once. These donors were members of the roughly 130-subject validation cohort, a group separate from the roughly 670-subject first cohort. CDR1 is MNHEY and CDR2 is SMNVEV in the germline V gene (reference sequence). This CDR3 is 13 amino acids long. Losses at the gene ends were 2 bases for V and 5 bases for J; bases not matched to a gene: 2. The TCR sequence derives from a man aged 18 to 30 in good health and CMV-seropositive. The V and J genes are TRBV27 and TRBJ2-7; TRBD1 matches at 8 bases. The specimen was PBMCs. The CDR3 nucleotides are TGTGCCAGCAGTTTACAGACAGGGGACGAGCAGTACTTC. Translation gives CASSLQTGDEQYF.